This TCR beta chain was sequenced in a study of cytomegalovirus exposure and HLA in healthy donors. TCRdb's table, derived via immunoSEQ multiplex PCR, lists solely in-frame clones and lacks some. The repertoire consists of roughly 79,000 clones, with about 92% occurring once and the leading ten covering approximately 0.67%. The CDR3 has 17 amino acids. Germline CDR1 reads SGHNT; CDR2 reads YYREEE (reference sequence). With V trimmed by 4 bases and J by 0 bases, 5 bases remained unmatched. The J gene is TRBJ2-1, the V gene TRBV5-4, with 12 bases matching TRBD2. Sequenced material: PBMCs. The receptor's source is a man between 18 and 35 years old in good health and CMV-seronegative. CDR3: CASSGGLAGSSYNEQFF. The CDR3 DNA reads TGTGCCAGCAGCGGTGGACTAGCGGGAAGCTCCTACAATGAGCAGTTCTTC.